These 14 T cell receptor beta chains were sequenced from one sample in a study of OX40 agonist ivuxolimab in advanced cancers. The repertoire was sequenced with immunoSEQ multiplex PCR; TCRdb's copy has only in-frame clones and lacks some. The repertoire holds about 69,000 clones, with roughly 90% as singletons. Sequences were derived from CD4+ or CD8+ T cells sorted from blood, sampled in a trial of the OX40 agonist ivuxolimab. The receptors come from an adult with an advanced solid tumor such as melanoma, head and neck, liver or kidney cancer.

The chain uses TRBV28 and TRBJ1-5; no reliable D call. V shed 6 bases and J shed 3 bases, with 12 bases lying between them. The CDR3 runs 14 residues. Germline V gene lookup returns CDR1 MDHEN and CDR2 SYDVKM. In nucleotides, the CDR3 is TGTGCCAGCAGCCTACCACAGTTCAATCAGCCCCAGCATTTT. This sequence encodes CASSLPQFNQPQHF.

The rearrangement joins TRBV4-2 to TRBJ2-7; 9 nucleotides match TRBD2. Germline-derived CDR1 and CDR2 are LGHNA and YNFKEQ. The CDR3 extends over 16 amino acids. V trimming: 1 base; J trimming: 0 bases; junction bases outside the gene matches: 4. The CDR3 sequence is CASSQVASGNSYEQYF. The CDR3 region has the DNA TGTGCCAGCAGCCAAGTTGCTAGCGGGAACTCCTACGAGCAGTACTTC.

J is TRBJ2-6 and V is TRBV6-1, with D uncertain. CDR1 and CDR2 (germline): MNHNS, SASEGT. V lost 6 bases, J lost 3 bases, and 6 bases lay in between. The CDR3 is 13 amino acids. CDR3 DNA: TGTGCCAGCAGAGGAGATGGGGCCAACGTCCTGACTTTC. Translating gives CASRGDGANVLTF.

V usage is TRBV19 and J usage is TRBJ1-6, with a possible D match to TRBD1 (6 bases). The germline V gene encodes CDR1 LNHDA and CDR2 SQIVND (reference sequence). The CDR3 extends over 14 amino acids. V lost 4 bases, J lost 6 bases, and 10 bases lay in between. CDR3 DNA: TGTGCCAGTAGTAGCACAGGGCGTAATTCACCCCTCCACTTT. The encoded protein is CASSSTGRNSPLHF.

The genes are TRBV28 and TRBJ1-5, with a possible D match to TRBD1 (6 bases). Trimming removed 3 bases at V and 1 base at J, with 16 bases between. The CDR3 is made up of 17 amino acids. Germline-derived CDR1 and CDR2 are MDHEN and SYDVKM. This CDR3 reads CASSLPHGQTSNQPQHF. CDR3 sequence (DNA): TGTGCCAGCAGTTTGCCCCATGGACAGACCAGCAATCAGCCCCAGCATTTT.

The chain uses TRBV28 and TRBJ1-2; TRBD1 is a possible D gene (6 bases). In germline, CDR1 is MDHEN, CDR2 SYDVKM. The V gene lost 5 bases and the J gene lost 4 bases, with 11 bases spanning the gap. The CDR3 runs to 13 residues. DNA of the CDR3: TGTGCCAGCAGTCCAGGACAGTCCTATGGCTACACCTTC. Its translation is CASSPGQSYGYTF.

This chain joins TRBV9 and TRBJ2-1; 10 positions agree with TRBD2. The V gene end was trimmed by 4 bases and the J gene end by 5 bases; junction bases not matched to a gene: 6. The CDR3 covers 15 residues. The germline V gene encodes CDR1 SGDLS and CDR2 YYNGEE. The CDR3 protein is CASSPRLAGDNEQFF. CDR3 sequence (DNA): TGTGCCAGCAGCCCCCGACTAGCGGGCGACAATGAGCAGTTCTTC.

The V call is TRBV9, the J call TRBJ2-5; 11 nucleotides match TRBD2. The DNA end is more similar to TRBJ2-7, so the J call may be wrong. CDR3 length: 16 amino acids. Germline V gives CDR1 SGDLS, CDR2 YYNGEE. CDR3 sequence reads: CASSVEIAGGPDEQYF. The CDR3 nucleotides are TGTGCCAGCAGCGTAGAAATAGCGGGAGGGCCCGACGAGCAGTACTTC.

DNA for the CDR3: TGTGCCAGTAGTATGGTGGACAGGGGATTTAACTATGGCTACACCTTC. Protein product: CASSMVDRGFNYGYTF. The chain couples TRBV19 to TRBJ1-2, with 9 bases fitting TRBD1. The length of the CDR3 is 16 residues. Germline CDR1 LNHDA, CDR2 SQIVND (reference sequence). The J segment lost 1 base and the V segment lost 3 bases, leaving 6 bases of the junction unmatched.

This clone showed up just once. The CDR3 reads CASSFGGQQYF. The CDR3 nucleotides read TGTGCCAGCAGCTTCGGAGGTCAACAGTATTTT. The gene calls are TRBV11-2 and TRBJ2-3, with D maybe TRBD2 (5 bases). The length of the CDR3 is 11 residues. Trimming stripped 3 bases from V and 12 bases from J, with 10 bases between. CDR1 is SGHAT, CDR2 FQNNGV, per germline.

The rearrangement joins TRBV6-6 to TRBJ2-2, with TRBD1 matching 7 bases. V lost 6 bases to trimming and J lost 1 base; unmatched junction nucleotides: 8. This CDR3 has 16 residues. Per the germline V gene, CDR1 is MNHNY and CDR2 is SVGAGI (reference sequence). The CDR3, as DNA: TGTGCCAGCAGGTCAAGACAGGGATGGAACACCGGGGAGCTGTTTTTT. It specifies CASRSRQGWNTGELFF.

The J gene is TRBJ2-1, the V gene TRBV28, with 9 bases identical to TRBD1. Germline V gene data show CDR1 as MDHEN and CDR2 as SYDVKM. CDR3 size: 17 residues. V trimming: 0 bases; J trimming: 6 bases; junction bases outside the gene matches: 9. The CDR3 DNA is TGTGCCAGCAGTTTATGGGTTGGGACAGGGTTCGGCAATGAGCAGTTCTTC. Encoded protein: CASSLWVGTGFGNEQFF.

This clone was seen a few times. The rearrangement uses TRBV5-5 and TRBJ1-1; no clear D gene. Per germline, CDR1 SGHKS and CDR2 YYEKEE (reference sequence). The V end lost 0 bases, the J end lost 0 bases, and 15 bases lay between the germline ends. The CDR3 has 17 amino acids. CDR3 protein: CASSLVGVRPLNTEAFF. The CDR3 nucleotides read TGTGCCAGCAGCTTGGTGGGTGTTAGACCGCTGAACACTGAAGCTTTCTTT. Together with reference TRBV5-5 and TRBJ1-1, the CDR3 gives the full variable domain: DAGVTQSPTHLIKTRGQQVTLRCSPISGHKSVSWYQQVLGQGPQFIFQYYEKEERGRGNFPDRFSARQFPNYSSELNVNALLLGDSALYLCASSLVGVRPLNTEAFFGQGTRLTVV.

This rearrangement joins TRBV10-2 to TRBJ2-7; 14 positions agree with TRBD2. The CDR3 covers 18 residues. The junction had 11 bases not matched to a gene; V was cut back by 3 bases and J by 4 bases. Germline loops: CDR1 WSHSY, CDR2 SAAADI. The CDR3 region is CASSDQGTSGSSGYEQYF. The CDR3 DNA is TGCGCCAGCAGTGATCAGGGGACTAGCGGGAGTTCAGGATACGAGCAGTACTTC.